This TCR beta chain emerged from a study of blood T cells in healthy people across ages. Study at large: Using template switching, researchers captured about one barcoded beta molecule for each two T cells.

The authors ran a second PCR of 7 to 11 cycles using a sample-barcoded 5' primer and a J-beta primer mix. TCRdb passed the 5' RACE reads through MiXCR, listing each CDR3 protein once. The sample shows 1.5 million to 2 million distinct CDR3 sequences, approximately 39% of them seen only once. This clonotype was counted a few times. The target antigen is unknown. The CDR3 is made up of 14 amino acids. V lost 0 bases and J lost 10, with 10 bases in between. The germline V gene encodes CDR1 SGHVS and CDR2 FQNEAQ. Study findings and constraints: The study lacked donor CMV status, which possibly confounded expanded clonotype changes.

The total RNA that was extracted per sample amounted to at least 6 micrograms. The sequencing input was blood. This chain uses TRBV7-8 with TRBJ1-6; D not certain. This TCR came from a human donor in good health. The CDR3: CASSLADVYSPLHF. CDR3 DNA: TGTGCCAGCAGCTTAGCGGACGTATACTCACCCCTCCACTTT. Variable domain in full (rest from reference TRBV7-8 and TRBJ1-6): GAGVSQSPRYKVAKRGQDVALRCDPISGHVSLFWYQQALGQGPEFLTYFQNEAQLDKSGLPSDRFFAERPEGSVSTLKIQRTQQEDSAVYLCASSLADVYSPLHFGNGTRLTVT.